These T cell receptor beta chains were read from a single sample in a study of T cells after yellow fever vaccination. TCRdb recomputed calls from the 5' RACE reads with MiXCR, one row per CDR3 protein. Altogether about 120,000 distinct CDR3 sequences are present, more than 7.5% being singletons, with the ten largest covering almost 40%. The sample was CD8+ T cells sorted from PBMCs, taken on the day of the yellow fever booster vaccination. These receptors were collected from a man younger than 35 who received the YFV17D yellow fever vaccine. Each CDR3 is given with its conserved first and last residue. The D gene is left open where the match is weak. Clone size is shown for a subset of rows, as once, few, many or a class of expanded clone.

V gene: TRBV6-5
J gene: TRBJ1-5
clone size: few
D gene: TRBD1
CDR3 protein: CASRSDRGIGQPQHF
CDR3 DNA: TGTGCCAGCAGATCCGACAGGGGGATTGGTCAGCCCCAGCATTTT

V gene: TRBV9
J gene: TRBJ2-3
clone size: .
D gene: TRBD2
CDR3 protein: CASSAPLAGGGTDTQYF
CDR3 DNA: TGTGCCAGCAGCGCCCCCCTAGCGGGGGGTGGGACAGATACGCAGTATTTT

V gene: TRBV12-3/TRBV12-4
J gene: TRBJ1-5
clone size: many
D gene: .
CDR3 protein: CASRRTGGGNQPQHF
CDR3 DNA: TGTGCCAGCAGGCGAACAGGCGGGGGCAATCAGCCCCAGCATTTT

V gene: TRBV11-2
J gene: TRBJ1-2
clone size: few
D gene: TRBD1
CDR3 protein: CASSPPDRAFWDYTF
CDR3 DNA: TGTGCCAGCAGCCCTCCGGACAGGGCCTTCTGGGACTACACCTTC

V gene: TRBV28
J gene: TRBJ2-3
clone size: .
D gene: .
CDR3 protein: CASSLWATYSTDTQYF
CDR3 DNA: TGTGCCAGCAGTTTATGGGCCACATACTCCACAGATACGCAGTATTTT

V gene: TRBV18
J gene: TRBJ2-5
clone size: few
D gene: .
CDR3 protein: CASLGQGQETQYF
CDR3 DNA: TGTGCCAGCCTCGGCCAGGGCCAAGAGACCCAGTACTTC

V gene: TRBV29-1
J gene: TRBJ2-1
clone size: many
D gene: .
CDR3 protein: CSVRRGSEQFF
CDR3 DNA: TGCAGCGTACGGAGGGGGAGTGAGCAGTTCTTC

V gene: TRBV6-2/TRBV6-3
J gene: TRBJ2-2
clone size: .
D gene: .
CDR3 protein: CASSYHAGELFF
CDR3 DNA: TGTGCCAGCAGTTACCATGCCGGGGAGCTGTTTTTT

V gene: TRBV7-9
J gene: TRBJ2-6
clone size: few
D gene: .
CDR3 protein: CASSLGFVDGANVLTF
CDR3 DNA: TGTGCCAGCAGCTTAGGGTTCGTTGATGGGGCCAACGTCCTGACTTTC

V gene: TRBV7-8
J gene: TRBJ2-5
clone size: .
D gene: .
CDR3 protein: CASSFGDRIQETQYF
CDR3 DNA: TGTGCCAGCAGCTTTGGGGACCGGATTCAAGAGACCCAGTACTTC

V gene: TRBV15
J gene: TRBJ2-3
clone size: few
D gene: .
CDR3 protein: CATNAVPSTDTQYF
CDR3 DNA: TGTGCCACCAATGCCGTCCCTAGCACAGATACGCAGTATTTT

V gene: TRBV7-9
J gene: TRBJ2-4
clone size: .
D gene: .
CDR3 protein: CASSLRTGSKNIQYF
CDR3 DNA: TGTGCCAGCAGCTTACGCACAGGGTCCAAAAACATTCAGTACTTC

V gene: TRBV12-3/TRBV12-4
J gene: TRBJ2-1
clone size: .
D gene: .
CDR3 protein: CASSRVHEQFF
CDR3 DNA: TGTGCCAGCAGTCGCGTACATGAGCAGTTCTTC

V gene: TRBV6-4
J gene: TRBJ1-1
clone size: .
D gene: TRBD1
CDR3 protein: CASSDGHRGEAFF
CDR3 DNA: TGTGCCAGCAGTGACGGCCACAGGGGCGAGGCTTTCTTT

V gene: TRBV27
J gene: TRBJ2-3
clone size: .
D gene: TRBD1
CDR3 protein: CASSSVGQGVGDTQYF
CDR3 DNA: TGTGCCAGCAGTTCGGTGGGACAGGGGGTTGGAGATACGCAGTATTTT

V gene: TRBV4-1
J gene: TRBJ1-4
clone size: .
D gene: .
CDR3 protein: CASSQGVRDLNEKLFF
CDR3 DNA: TGCGCCAGCAGCCAAGGCGTCAGGGACCTTAATGAAAAACTGTTTTTT

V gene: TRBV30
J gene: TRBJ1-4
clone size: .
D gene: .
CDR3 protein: CAWGNNGKLFF
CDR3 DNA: TGTGCCTGGGGAAACAATGGAAAACTGTTTTTT

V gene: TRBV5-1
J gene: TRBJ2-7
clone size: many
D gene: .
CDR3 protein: CASSLGQEYEQYF
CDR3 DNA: TGCGCCAGCAGCTTGGGGCAAGAGTACGAGCAGTACTTC

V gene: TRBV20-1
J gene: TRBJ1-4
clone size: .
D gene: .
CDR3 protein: CSARDLGIDKGATNEKLFF
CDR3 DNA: TGCAGTGCTAGAGATCTTGGTATAGACAAGGGGGCAACTAATGAAAAACTGTTTTTT

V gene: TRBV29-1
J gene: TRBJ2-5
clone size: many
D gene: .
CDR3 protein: CSVEDHGTPQETQYF
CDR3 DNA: TGCAGCGTTGAAGATCACGGGACCCCCCAAGAGACCCAGTACTTC

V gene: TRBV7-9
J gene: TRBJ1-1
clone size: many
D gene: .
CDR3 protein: CASSSPGTEAFF
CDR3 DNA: TGTGCCAGCAGCTCCCCCGGGACTGAAGCTTTCTTT

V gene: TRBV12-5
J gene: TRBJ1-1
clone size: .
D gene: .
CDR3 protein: CASGLAVVGATEAFF
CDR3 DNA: TGTGCTAGTGGTTTGGCCGTGGTGGGAGCCACTGAAGCTTTCTTT

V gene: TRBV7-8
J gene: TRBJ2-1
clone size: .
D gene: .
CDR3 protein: CASSLLRADEQFF
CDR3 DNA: TGTGCCAGCAGCTTATTACGAGCCGATGAGCAGTTCTTC

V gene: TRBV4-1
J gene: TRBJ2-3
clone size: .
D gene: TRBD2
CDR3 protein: CASSQVGLAGGQDTQYF
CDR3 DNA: TGCGCCAGCAGCCAAGTTGGGCTAGCGGGGGGGCAAGATACGCAGTATTTT

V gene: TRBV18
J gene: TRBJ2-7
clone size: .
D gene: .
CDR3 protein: CASSPSSDFATYEQYF
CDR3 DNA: TGTGCCAGCTCACCAAGTTCCGACTTCGCAACCTACGAGCAGTACTTC

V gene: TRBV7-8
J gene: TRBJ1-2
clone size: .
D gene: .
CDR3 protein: CASSLVGQPLYGYTF
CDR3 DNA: TGTGCCAGCAGCTTAGTTGGGCAGCCGCTCTATGGCTACACCTTC

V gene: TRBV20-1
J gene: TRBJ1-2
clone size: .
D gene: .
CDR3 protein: CSALHSNYGYTF
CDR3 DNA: TGCAGTGCCCTTCACAGTAACTATGGCTACACCTTC

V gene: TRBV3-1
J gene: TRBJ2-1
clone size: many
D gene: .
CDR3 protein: CASSQSEGAVGEQFF
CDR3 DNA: TGTGCCAGCAGCCAGTCGGAAGGGGCAGTTGGTGAGCAGTTCTTC

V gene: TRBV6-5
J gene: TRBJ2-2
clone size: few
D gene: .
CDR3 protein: CASIRGKNTGELFF
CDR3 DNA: TGTGCCAGCATTAGGGGGAAGAACACCGGGGAGCTGTTTTTT

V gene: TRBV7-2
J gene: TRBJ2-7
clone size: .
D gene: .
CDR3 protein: CASSYPDLGEQYF
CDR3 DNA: TGTGCCAGCAGCTACCCCGACCTTGGAGAGCAGTACTTC

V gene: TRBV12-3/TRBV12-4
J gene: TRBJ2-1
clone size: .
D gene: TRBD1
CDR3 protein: CASRNPSQGERNEQFF
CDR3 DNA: TGTGCCAGCAGAAACCCGTCCCAGGGGGAGCGCAATGAGCAGTTCTTC

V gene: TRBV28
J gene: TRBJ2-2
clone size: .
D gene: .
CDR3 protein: CASSLFRAGEQRNTGELFF
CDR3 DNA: TGTGCCAGCAGTTTATTTAGGGCAGGGGAACAGAGGAACACCGGGGAGCTGTTTTTT

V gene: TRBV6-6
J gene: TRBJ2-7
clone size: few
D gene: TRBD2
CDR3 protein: CASSLGLAGGRISYEQYF
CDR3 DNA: TGTGCCAGCAGTTTGGGACTAGCGGGGGGCAGAATTTCCTACGAGCAGTACTTC

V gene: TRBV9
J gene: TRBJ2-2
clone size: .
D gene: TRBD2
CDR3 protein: CASNRAGGAGELFF
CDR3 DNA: TGTGCCAGCAATCGAGCGGGGGGGGCCGGGGAGCTGTTTTTT

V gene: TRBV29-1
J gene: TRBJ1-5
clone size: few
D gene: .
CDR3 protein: CSVEDPRGSQHF
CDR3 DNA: TGCAGCGTTGAAGATCCCCGGGGGTCCCAGCATTTT

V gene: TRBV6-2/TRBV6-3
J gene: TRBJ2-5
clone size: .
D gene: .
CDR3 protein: CASRNFGETQTQYF
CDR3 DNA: TGTGCCAGCAGGAACTTCGGGGAAACCCAGACCCAGTACTTC

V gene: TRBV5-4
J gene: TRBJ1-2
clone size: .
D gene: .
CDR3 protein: CASRGGGIYGYTF
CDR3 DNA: TGTGCCAGCAGGGGCGGCGGTATCTATGGCTACACCTTC

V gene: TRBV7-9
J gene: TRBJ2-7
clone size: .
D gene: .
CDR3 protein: CASSGGTVFYEQYF
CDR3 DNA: TGTGCCAGCAGCGGTGGGACGGTTTTCTACGAGCAGTACTTC

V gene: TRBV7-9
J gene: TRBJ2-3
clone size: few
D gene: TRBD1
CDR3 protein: CASSSGQGSLAGADTQYF
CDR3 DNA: TGTGCCAGCAGCTCGGGACAGGGTTCACTAGCAGGGGCAGATACGCAGTATTTT

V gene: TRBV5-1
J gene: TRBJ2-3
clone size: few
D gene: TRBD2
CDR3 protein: CASSFFLAGGDTQYF
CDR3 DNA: TGCGCCAGCAGCTTCTTCCTAGCGGGAGGAGATACGCAGTATTTT

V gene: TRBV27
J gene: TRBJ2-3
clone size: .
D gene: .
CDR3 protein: CASSLSANTDTQYF
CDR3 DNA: TGTGCCAGCAGTTTATCGGCTAACACAGATACGCAGTATTTT

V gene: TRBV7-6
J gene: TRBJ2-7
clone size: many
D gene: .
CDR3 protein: CASSFWPNGTTYEQYF
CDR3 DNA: TGTGCCAGCAGCTTTTGGCCTAACGGGACGACCTACGAGCAGTACTTC

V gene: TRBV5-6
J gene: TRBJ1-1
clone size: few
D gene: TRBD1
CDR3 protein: CASSWKGTGGKGNTEAFF
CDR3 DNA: TGTGCCAGCAGCTGGAAGGGGACAGGGGGAAAGGGGAACACTGAAGCTTTCTTT

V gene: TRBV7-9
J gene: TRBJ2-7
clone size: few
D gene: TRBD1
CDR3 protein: CASSVGTGSNEQYF
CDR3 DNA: TGTGCCAGCAGCGTGGGGACAGGCAGCAACGAGCAGTACTTC

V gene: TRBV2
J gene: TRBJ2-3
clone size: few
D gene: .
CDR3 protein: CASSATWDTQYF
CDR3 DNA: TGTGCCAGCAGTGCAACATGGGATACGCAGTATTTT

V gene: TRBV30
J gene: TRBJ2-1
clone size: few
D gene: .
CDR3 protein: CAWSVYGTEQFF
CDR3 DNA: TGTGCCTGGAGTGTTTATGGTACTGAGCAGTTCTTC

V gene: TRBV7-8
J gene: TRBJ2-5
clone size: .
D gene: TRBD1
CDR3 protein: CASSLGQGAWETQYF
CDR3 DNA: TGTGCCAGCAGCCTGGGACAGGGGGCTTGGGAGACCCAGTACTTC

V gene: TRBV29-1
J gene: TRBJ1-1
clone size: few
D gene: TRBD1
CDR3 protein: CSVDLTGMSEAFF
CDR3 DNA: TGCAGCGTTGACCTGACAGGGATGAGTGAAGCTTTCTTT

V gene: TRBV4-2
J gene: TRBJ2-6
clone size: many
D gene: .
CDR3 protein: CASSQVPTESGANVLTF
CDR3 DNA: TGTGCCAGCAGCCAAGTCCCGACAGAATCTGGGGCCAACGTCCTGACTTTC

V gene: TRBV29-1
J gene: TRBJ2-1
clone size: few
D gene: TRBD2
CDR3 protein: CSVEGGDYNEQFF
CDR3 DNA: TGCAGCGTTGAGGGGGGGGACTACAATGAGCAGTTCTTC

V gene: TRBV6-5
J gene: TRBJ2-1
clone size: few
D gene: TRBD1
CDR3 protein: CASSWTGNEQFF
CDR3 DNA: TGTGCCAGCAGTTGGACAGGGAATGAGCAGTTCTTC

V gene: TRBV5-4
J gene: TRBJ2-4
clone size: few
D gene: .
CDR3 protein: CASSLVGATLAKNIQYF
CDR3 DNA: TGTGCCAGCAGCTTGGTAGGGGCCACTTTAGCCAAAAACATTCAGTACTTC

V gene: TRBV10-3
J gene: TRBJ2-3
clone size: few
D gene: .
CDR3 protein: CAISGGAGWSTDTQYF
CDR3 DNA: TGTGCCATCAGTGGCGGGGCAGGGTGGAGCACAGATACGCAGTATTTT